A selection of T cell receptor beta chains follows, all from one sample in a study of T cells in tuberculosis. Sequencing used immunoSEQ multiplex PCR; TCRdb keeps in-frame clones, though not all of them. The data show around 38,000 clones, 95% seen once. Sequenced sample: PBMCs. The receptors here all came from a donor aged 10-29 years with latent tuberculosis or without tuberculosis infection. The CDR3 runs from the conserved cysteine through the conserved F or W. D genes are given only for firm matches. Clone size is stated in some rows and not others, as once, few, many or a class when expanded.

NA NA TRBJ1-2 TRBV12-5 TGTGCTAGTGGTTTGGTACTGGGGGGTCCGGCCTATGGCTACACCTTC CASGLVLGGPAYGYTF
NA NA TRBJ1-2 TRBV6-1 TGTGCCAGCAGTGAACAGGGAAGAGGCTACACCTTC CASSEQGRGYTF
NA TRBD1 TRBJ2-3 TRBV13 TGTGCCAGCAGCCCGAGAGCTGGACAGGGGCCCACAGATACGCAGTATTTT CASSPRAGQGPTDTQYF
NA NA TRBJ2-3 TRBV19 TGTGCCACCGCGACAGCCTTCACAGATACGCAGTATTTT CATATAFTDTQYF
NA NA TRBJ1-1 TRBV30 TGTGCCTGGAGTTTACAGATGAACACTGAAGCTTTCTTT CAWSLQMNTEAFF
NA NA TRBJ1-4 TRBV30 TGTGCCTGGAGTGGGGCAGCGGAGATTAATGAAAAACTGTTTTTT CAWSGAAEINEKLFF
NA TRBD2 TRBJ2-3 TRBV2 TGTGCCACGCAACTAGCGGGGGCGCAGTATTTT CATQLAGAQYF
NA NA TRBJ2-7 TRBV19 TGTGCCAGTAGTTTCCGGACAGACTACGAGCAGTACTTC CASSFRTDYEQYF
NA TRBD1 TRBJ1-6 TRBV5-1 TGCGCCAGCCGGACAGGGGTGGATTCACCCCTCCACTTT CASRTGVDSPLHF
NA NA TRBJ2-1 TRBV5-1 TGCGCCAGCAGCGCCTCGGGGGGCGAGGGTAACAATGAGCAGTTCTTC CASSASGGEGNNEQFF
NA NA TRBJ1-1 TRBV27 TGTGCCAGCAGCTTTTCAGGGGATATTGAAGCTTTCTTT CASSFSGDIEAFF
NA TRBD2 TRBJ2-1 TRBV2 TGTGCCAGCAGCCCGGGGGGGCATGAGCAGTTCTTC CASSPGGHEQFF
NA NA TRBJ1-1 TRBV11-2 TGTGCCAGCAGCGGGAGCGGCTTTGTGAACACTGAAGCTTTCTTT CASSGSGFVNTEAFF
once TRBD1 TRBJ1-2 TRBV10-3 TGTGCCATCAGTGATTTGCTAACGGGCAGGGGGGACTATGGCTACACCTTC CAISDLLTGRGDYGYTF
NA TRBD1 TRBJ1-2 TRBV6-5 TGTGCCAGCAGTAACGGGGACAGGGGGCCACAGGGCTACACCTTC CASSNGDRGPQGYTF
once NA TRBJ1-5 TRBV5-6 TGTGCCAGCCTTAATCCCCGGGAGTCTCAGCCCCAGCATTTT CASLNPRESQPQHF
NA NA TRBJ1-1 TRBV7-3 TGTGCCAGCAGCAGTGCAGGCGAGAATGAAGCTTTCTTT CASSSAGENEAFF
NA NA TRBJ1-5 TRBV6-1 TGTGCCAGCAGTGAAACGGGGAAAAGCAATCAGCCCCAGCATTTT CASSETGKSNQPQHF
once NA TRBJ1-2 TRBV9 TGTGCCAGCAGCGCCGCTTCCGGGACAATTAACTATGGCTACACCTTC CASSAASGTINYGYTF
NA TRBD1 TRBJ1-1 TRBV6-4 TGTGCCAGCAGGGATACGGACAGGGGTACTGAAGCTTTCTTT CASRDTDRGTEAFF
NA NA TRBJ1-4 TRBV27 TGTGCCAGCAGTTTAGGGGTGGGGCCCCTGTTTTTT CASSLGVGPLFF
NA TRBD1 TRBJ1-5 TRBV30 TGTGCCTGGGACAGGGGGCAGCAGCCCCAGCATTTT CAWDRGQQPQHF
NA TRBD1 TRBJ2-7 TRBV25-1 TGTGCCAGCAGTGAATATAATTGGACAGGGGTCTCCTACGAGCAGTACTTC CASSEYNWTGVSYEQYF
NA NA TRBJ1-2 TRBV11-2 TGTGCCAGCAGCTTAGATGAACCAGGATCCACAGCTAACTATGGCTACACCTTC CASSLDEPGSTANYGYTF
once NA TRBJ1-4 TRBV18 TGTGCCAGCTCACCGGCGGGGAGGGAAAAACTGTTTTTT CASSPAGREKLFF
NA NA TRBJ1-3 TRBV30 TGTGCCTGGGACTCGAGCTCTGGAAACACCATATATTTT CAWDSSSGNTIYF
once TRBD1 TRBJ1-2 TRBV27 TGTGCCAGCAGTCTCCTAAGACAGGGGGTCAGGGACTATGGCTACACCTTC CASSLLRQGVRDYGYTF
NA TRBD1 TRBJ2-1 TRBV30 TGTGCCTGGAGTGGACAGGGTCGACGGTTCTTC CAWSGQGRRFF
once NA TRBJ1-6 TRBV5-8 TGTGCCAGCAGCTTTCGGTCGTGGGGCAGGACTAATTCACCCCTCCACTTT CASSFRSWGRTNSPLHF
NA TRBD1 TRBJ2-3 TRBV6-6 TGTGCCAGCAGTTACGGGGGACAGGGGGCTTATACGCAGTATTTT CASSYGGQGAYTQYF
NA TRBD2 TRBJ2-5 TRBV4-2 TGTGCCAGCAGCCAAGATGGGACTAGGGGCCAAGAGACCCAGTACTTC CASSQDGTRGQETQYF
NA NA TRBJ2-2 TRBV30 TGTGCCTGGAGCTCCACCGGGATGGGCACCGGGGAGCTGTTTTTT CAWSSTGMGTGELFF
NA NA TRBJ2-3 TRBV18 TGTGCCAGCTCACGCCAGGGGAGAGACAGCACAGATACGCAGTATTTT CASSRQGRDSTDTQYF
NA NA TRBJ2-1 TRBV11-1 TGTGCCAGCAGCCCGGGACAACGGGGTACCTACAATGAGCAGTTCTTC CASSPGQRGTYNEQFF
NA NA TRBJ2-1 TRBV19 TGTGCCAGTATGGGAGTTGGCTCCCGTTCCTACAATGAGCAGTTCTTC CASMGVGSRSYNEQFF
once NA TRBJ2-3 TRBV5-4 TGTGCCAGCAGCCAGCGGAACATTGATTCTTCAGATACGCAGTATTTT CASSQRNIDSSDTQYF
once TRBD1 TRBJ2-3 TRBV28 TGTGCCAGCATGGAGTACAGGGGTTACGATACGCAGTATTTT CASMEYRGYDTQYF
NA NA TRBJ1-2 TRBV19 TGTGCCAGTAGTATAGGTAGACAGAATGGCTACACCTTC CASSIGRQNGYTF
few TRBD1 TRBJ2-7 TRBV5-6 TGTGCCAGCAGCGCCGTGGGGACAGGGGTTTACGAGCAGTACTTC CASSAVGTGVYEQYF
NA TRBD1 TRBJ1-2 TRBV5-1 TGCGCCAGCAGCTTCGAACCGGGACAGGGTAACTATGGCTACACCTTC CASSFEPGQGNYGYTF
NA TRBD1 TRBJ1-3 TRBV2 TGTGCCGTCACCGGGACAGGGGGCTCTGGAAACACCATATATTTT CAVTGTGGSGNTIYF
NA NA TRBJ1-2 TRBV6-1 TGTGCCAGCAGGGAACAACCGGGACTCAATAACTATGGCTACACCTTC CASREQPGLNNYGYTF
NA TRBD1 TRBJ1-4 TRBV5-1 TGCGCCAGCAGCGTGACAGGGTTTAGGGAAAAACTGTTTTTT CASSVTGFREKLFF
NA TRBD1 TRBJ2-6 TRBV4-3 TGCGCCAGCAGCCAAGAAGGGACAGTCAACTCTGGGGCCAACGTCCTGACTTTC CASSQEGTVNSGANVLTF
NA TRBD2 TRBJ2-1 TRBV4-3 TGCGCCAGCAGCCAATTGACTAGCGGGGCCTACAATGAGCAGTTCTTC CASSQLTSGAYNEQFF
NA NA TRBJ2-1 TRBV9 TGTGCCAGCAGCGTAGGTGGCCGATCCAACAATGAGCAGTTCTTC CASSVGGRSNNEQFF
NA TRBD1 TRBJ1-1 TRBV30 TGTGCCTGGATGACAGGGTATCAAGCTTTCTTT CAWMTGYQAFF
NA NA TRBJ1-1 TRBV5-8 TGTGCCAGCAGCTTGGTAGGGGTCAACACTGAAGCTTTCTTT CASSLVGVNTEAFF